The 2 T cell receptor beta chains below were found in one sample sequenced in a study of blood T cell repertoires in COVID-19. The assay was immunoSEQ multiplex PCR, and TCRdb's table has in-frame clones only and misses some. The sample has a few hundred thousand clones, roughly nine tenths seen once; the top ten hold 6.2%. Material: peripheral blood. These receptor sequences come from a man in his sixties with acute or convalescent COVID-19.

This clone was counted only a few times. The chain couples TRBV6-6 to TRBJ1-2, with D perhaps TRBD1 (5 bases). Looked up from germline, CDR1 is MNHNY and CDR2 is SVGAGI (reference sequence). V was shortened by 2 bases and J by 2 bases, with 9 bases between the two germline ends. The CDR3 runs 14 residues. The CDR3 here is CASSYRGTNYGYTF. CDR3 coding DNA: TGTGCCAGCAGTTACAGGGGCACAAACTATGGCTACACCTTC.

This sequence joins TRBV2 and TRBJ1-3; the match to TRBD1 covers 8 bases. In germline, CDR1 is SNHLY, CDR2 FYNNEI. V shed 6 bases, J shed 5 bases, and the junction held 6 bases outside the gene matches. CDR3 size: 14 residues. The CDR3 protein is CASSATGDRNTIYF. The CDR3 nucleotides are TGTGCCAGCAGCGCGACAGGGGATCGAAACACCATATATTTT.